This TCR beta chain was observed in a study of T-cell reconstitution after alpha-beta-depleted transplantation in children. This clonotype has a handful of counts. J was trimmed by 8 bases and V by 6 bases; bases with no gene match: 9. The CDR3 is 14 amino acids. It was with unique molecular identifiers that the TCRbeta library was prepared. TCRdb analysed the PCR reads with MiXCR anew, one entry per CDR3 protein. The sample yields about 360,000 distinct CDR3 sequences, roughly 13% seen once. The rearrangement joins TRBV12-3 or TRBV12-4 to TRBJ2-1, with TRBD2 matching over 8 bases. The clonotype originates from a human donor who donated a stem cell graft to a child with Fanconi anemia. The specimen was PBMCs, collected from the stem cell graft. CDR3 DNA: TGTGCCAGCAGATCTGGACTAGCCAGGGATGAGCAGTTCTTC. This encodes CASRSGLARDEQFF.